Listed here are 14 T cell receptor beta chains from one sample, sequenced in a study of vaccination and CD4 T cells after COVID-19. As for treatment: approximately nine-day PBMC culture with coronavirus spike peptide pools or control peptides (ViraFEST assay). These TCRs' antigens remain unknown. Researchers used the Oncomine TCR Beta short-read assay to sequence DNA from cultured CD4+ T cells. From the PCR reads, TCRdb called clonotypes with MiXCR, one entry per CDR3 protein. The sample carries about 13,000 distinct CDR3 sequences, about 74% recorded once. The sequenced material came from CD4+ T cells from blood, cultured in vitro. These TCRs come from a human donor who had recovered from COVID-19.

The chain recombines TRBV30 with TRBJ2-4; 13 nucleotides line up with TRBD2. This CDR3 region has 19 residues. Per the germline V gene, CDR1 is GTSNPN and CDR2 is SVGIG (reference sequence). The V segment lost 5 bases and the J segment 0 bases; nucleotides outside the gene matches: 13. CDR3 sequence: CAWGRPGTSGTLAKNIQYF. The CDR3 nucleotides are TGTGCCTGGGGTCGCCCCGGGACTAGCGGGACTCTAGCCAAAAACATTCAGTACTTC.

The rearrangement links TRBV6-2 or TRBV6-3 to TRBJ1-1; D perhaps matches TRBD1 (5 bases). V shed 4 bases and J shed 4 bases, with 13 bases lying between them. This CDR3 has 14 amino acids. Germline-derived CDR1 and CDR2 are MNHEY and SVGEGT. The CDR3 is CASSFRQTFTEAFF. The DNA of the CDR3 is TGTGCCAGCAGTTTCAGACAGACTTTCACTGAAGCTTTCTTT.

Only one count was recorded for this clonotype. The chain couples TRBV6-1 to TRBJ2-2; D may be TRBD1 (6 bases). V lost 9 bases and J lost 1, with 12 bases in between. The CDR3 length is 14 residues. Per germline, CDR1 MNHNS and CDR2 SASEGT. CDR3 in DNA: TGTGCCAGTGGGAAACAGGGGAACACCGGGGAGCTGTTTTTT. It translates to CASGKQGNTGELFF.

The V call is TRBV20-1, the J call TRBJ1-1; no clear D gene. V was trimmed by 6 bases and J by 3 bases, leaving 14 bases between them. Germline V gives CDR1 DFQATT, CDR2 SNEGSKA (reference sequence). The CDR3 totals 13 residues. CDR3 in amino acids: CSAKFPRDTEAFF. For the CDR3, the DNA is TGCAGTGCCAAATTCCCCCGGGACACTGAAGCTTTCTTT.

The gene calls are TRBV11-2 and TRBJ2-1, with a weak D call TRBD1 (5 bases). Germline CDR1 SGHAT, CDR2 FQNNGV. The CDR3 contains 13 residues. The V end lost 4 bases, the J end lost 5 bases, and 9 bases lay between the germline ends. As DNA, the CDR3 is TGTGCCAGCAGCTCAGGGCGGAACAATGAGCAGTTCTTC. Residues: CASSSGRNNEQFF.

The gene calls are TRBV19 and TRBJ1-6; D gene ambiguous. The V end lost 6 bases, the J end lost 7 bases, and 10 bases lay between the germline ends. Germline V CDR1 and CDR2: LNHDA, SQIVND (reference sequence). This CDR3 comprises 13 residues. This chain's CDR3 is CASRPTENSPLHF. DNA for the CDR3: TGTGCCAGTAGGCCAACAGAGAATTCACCCCTCCACTTT.

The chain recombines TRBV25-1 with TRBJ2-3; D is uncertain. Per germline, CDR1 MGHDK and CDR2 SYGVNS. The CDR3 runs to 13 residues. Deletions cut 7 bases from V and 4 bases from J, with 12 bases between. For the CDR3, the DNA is TGTGCCAGCACCCAGAGGACGGCAGATACGCAGTATTTT. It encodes CASTQRTADTQYF.

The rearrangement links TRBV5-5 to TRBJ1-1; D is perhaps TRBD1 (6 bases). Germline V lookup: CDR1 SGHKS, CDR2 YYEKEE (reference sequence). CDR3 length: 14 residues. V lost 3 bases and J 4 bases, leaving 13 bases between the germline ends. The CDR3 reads CASSWQAGVTEAFF. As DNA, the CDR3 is TGTGCCAGCAGCTGGCAGGCAGGGGTCACTGAAGCTTTCTTT.

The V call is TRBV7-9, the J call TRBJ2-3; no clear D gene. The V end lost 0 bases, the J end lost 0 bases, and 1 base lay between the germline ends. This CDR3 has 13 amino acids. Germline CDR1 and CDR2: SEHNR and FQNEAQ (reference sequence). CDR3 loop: CASSLASTDTQYF. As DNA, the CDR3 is TGTGCCAGCAGCTTAGCAAGCACAGATACGCAGTATTTT.

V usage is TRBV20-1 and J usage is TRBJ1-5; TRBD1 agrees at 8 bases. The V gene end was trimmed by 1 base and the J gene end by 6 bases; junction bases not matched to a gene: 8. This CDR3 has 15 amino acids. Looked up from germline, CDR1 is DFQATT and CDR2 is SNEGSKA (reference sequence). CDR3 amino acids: CSARVAGGYGQPQHF. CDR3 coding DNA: TGCAGTGCTAGAGTTGCAGGGGGCTACGGTCAGCCCCAGCATTTT.

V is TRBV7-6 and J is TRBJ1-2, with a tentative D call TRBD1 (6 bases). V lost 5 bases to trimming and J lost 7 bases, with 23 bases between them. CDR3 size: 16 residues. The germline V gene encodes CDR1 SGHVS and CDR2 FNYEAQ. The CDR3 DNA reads TGTGCCAGCAGCCCGACAGCTAGGGGGGTTTCTACTGGCTACACCTTC. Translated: CASSPTARGVSTGYTF.

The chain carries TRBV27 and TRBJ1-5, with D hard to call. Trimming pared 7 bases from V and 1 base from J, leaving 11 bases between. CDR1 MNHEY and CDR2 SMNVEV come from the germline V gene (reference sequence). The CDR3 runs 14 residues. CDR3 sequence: CASKSRGSNQPQHF. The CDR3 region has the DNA TGTGCCAGCAAAAGCCGAGGAAGCAATCAGCCCCAGCATTTT.

The CDR3 is CASSLWAGRDTGELFF. Written as DNA, the CDR3 is TGTGCCAGCAGTTTATGGGCAGGGCGGGACACCGGGGAGCTGTTTTTT. The chain recombines TRBV27 with TRBJ2-2, with D perhaps assigned TRBD1 or TRBD2 (5 bases each). The CDR3 consists of 16 residues. V was pared by 1 base and J by 3 bases, with 12 bases between. CDR1 is MNHEY and CDR2 is SMNVEV in the germline V gene (reference sequence).

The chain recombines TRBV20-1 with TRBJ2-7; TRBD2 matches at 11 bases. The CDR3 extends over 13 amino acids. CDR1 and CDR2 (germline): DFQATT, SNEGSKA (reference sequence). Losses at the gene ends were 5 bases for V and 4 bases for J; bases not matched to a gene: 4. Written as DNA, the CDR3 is TGCAGTGCTGCGACTAGCGGGACGTACGAGCAGTACTTC. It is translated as CSAATSGTYEQYF.